Below, 6 T cell receptor beta chains from the same sample are listed, as sequenced in a study of post-analysis software for immune sequencing data. Notes on the study in general: Four or five TRBV segments (TRBV5-6, TRBV5-1 and TRBV20-1 among them) occurred more frequently in patients than in controls.

Sequencing libraries made from TCR beta cDNA carried unique molecular identifiers. One entry per CDR3 protein, called by TCRdb with MiXCR from the PCR reads. The table includes hundreds of thousands of distinct CDR3 sequences, 39% detected once. No cognate antigen is known for these TCRs. Sequencing used blood. These receptor sequences come from a girl aged 2 to 10 with multiple sclerosis.

J is TRBJ2-1 and V is TRBV7-9; unclear D gene. V lost 4 bases to trimming and J lost 2 bases, with 6 bases between them. Germline CDR1 and CDR2: SEHNR and FQNEAQ (reference sequence). The CDR3 totals 13 residues. The CDR3 nucleotides read TGTGCCAGCAGCTCCGAGGCCTACAATGAGCAGTTCTTC. Amino acids: CASSSEAYNEQFF.

The chain couples TRBV7-2 to TRBJ1-1; D might be TRBD1 (6 bases). Deletions cut 1 base from V and 0 bases from J, with 12 bases between. Per the germline V gene, CDR1 is SGHTA and CDR2 is FQGNSA. This CDR3 comprises 16 residues. The CDR3 region has the DNA TGTGCCAGCAGCTTAGTCGGGGGGACAATGAACACTGAAGCTTTCTTT. This codes for CASSLVGGTMNTEAFF.

The rearrangement uses TRBV5-6 and TRBJ1-1, with a possible D match to TRBD1 (6 bases). Trimming took off 4 bases at V and 0 bases at J, with 13 bases between the two ends. The CDR3 is 15 amino acids. Germline values: CDR1 SGHDT, CDR2 YYEEEE. The CDR3 loop reads CASSRQDSMNTEAFF. CDR3 bases: TGTGCCAGCAGCCGCCAGGACAGTATGAACACTGAAGCTTTCTTT.

The chain carries TRBV24-1 and TRBJ2-4; D is perhaps TRBD2 (7 bases). The V gene lost 3 bases and the J gene lost 8 bases, with 16 bases spanning the gap. CDR3 length: 15 amino acids. From germline, CDR1 is KGHDR and CDR2 SFDVKD. CDR3 in amino acids: CATSDHRGAGDIQYF. CDR3 sequence (DNA): TGTGCCACCAGTGATCACCGGGGGGCCGGGGACATTCAGTACTTC.

The chain employs TRBV12-3 or TRBV12-4 and TRBJ2-3; 7 bases line up with TRBD1. V shed 2 bases, J shed 3 bases, and the junction held 17 bases outside the gene matches. This CDR3 contains 19 residues. Here the CDR3 reads CASSLTYLGQGVLTDTQYF. Written as DNA, the CDR3 is TGTGCCAGCAGTTTAACTTATTTGGGGCAGGGGGTATTAACAGATACGCAGTATTTT.

The gene calls are TRBV2 and TRBJ1-2, with TRBD1 matching 8 bases. V dropped 9 bases and J dropped 3; count of bases not matched to a gene: 3. There are 12 residues in the CDR3. Germline V gene data show CDR1 as SNHLY and CDR2 as FYNNEI. In DNA, the CDR3 is TGTGCCAGAGACAGGGGCGACTATGGCTACACCTTC. This translates into CARDRGDYGYTF.